The next 7 T cell receptor beta chains were all read from a single sample in a study of human T cells and chemical hapten exposure (dated by TCRdb to about 2021). Taken with the paper, the label for time point translates to: pre-sensitization, week 0. The treatment or condition label, read with the paper, signifies: therapeutic diphenylcyclopropenone sensitization with weekly scalp DPC. Library construction relied on RACE. The sequencer was a NextSeq 500. TCRdb's own reprocessing of the public reads used fastp at Q25 and MiXCR and kept productive beta chains. Entries that share a CDR3 protein sequence are merged under the most common genes and DNA. The sample table contains approximately 90,000 distinct CDR3 sequences; only one count was recorded for 8.5% of them. The ten largest clones represent just over 2.5% of the sample. The sequencing used whole blood, collected in connection with sensitization to the hapten diphenylcyclopropenone (DPC). The source is a middle-aged man with alopecia areata. Some clones in this sample may be carry-over from other donors' samples.

This clonotype has a count of ten or more. This chain links TRBV24-1 with TRBJ1-5; D is ambiguous. Trimming left V 4 bases short and J 5 bases short, with 11 bases between. CDR3 length: 14 residues. Germline V lookup: CDR1 KGHDR, CDR2 SFDVKD. CDR3 sequence (DNA): TGTGCCACCAGTGAACACTCCCGAGATCAGCCCCAGCATTTT. It yields the protein CATSEHSRDQPQHF.

This clonotype was seen a few times. The rearrangement uses TRBV7-2 and TRBJ2-3; 9 bases line up with TRBD2. Trimming at V came to 1 base and at J to 2 bases, leaving 4 bases not matched to a gene. This CDR3 is 16 amino acids long. CDR1 and CDR2 from the germline V gene are SGHTA and FQGNSA. CDR3 bases: TGTGCCAGCAGCTTAGGGCTAGCGGGGTTCACAGATACGCAGTATTTT. Its protein is CASSLGLAGFTDTQYF.

This clonotype was seen only a few times. CDR3 coding DNA: TGTGCCATCAGTCGCACCGGGGAGCTGTTTTTT. Translation gives CAISRTGELFF. V gene TRBV10-3 combines with J gene TRBJ2-2; D unresolved. The CDR3 consists of 11 residues. Germline V lookup: CDR1 ENHRY, CDR2 SYGVKD. Trimming took 5 bases from V and 4 from J, leaving 2 bases between them.

This clonotype was seen many times. The J gene is TRBJ2-1, the V gene TRBV12-3 or TRBV12-4; no firm D call. The CDR3 has 13 residues. Trimming stripped 6 bases from V and 1 base from J, with 7 bases between. CDR3 region: CASRSSSYNEQFF. Written as DNA, the CDR3 is TGTGCCAGCAGGAGTTCGTCCTACAATGAGCAGTTCTTC.

V is TRBV7-9 and J is TRBJ1-6; D is uncertain. CDR3 length equals 17 residues. Germline assignment: CDR1 SEHNR and CDR2 FQNEAQ (reference sequence). V was shortened by 2 bases and J by 0 bases, with 11 bases between the two germline ends. CDR3 DNA: TGTGCCAGCAGCTTAAGCCGAGTCAGCTCCTATAATTCACCCCTCCACTTT. This translates into CASSLSRVSSYNSPLHF. The whole variable domain, remainder taken from reference TRBV7-9 and TRBJ1-6, is DTGVSQNPRHKITKRGQNVTFRCDPISEHNRLYWYRQTLGQGPEFLTYFQNEAQLEKSRLLSDRFSAERPKGSFSTLEIQRTEQGDSAMYLCASSLSRVSSYNSPLHFGNGTRLTVT.

V gene TRBV7-9 combines with J gene TRBJ1-1; D not resolved. The CDR3 length is 11 residues. CDR1 SEHNR and CDR2 FQNEAQ come from the germline V gene (reference sequence). V lost 5 bases to trimming and J lost 7 bases, with 8 bases between them. This CDR3 reads CASSAAGEAFF. The CDR3 DNA reads TGTGCCAGCAGCGCCGCGGGTGAAGCTTTCTTT.

The gene calls are TRBV9 and TRBJ1-4; a possible D gene is TRBD1 (5 bases). The germline V gene encodes CDR1 SGDLS and CDR2 YYNGEE. V was trimmed by 4 bases and J by 2 bases, leaving 12 bases between them. The CDR3 extends over 15 amino acids. This chain's CDR3 is CASSPDWGTNEKLFF. The DNA for the CDR3 is TGTGCCAGCAGCCCTGACTGGGGGACTAATGAAAAACTGTTTTTT. The full variable domain, rest sourced from reference TRBV9 and TRBJ1-4, is DSGVTQTPKHLITATGQRVTLRCSPRSGDLSVYWYQQSLDQGLQFLIQYYNGEERAKGNILERFSAQQFPDLHSELNLSSLELGDSALYFCASSPDWGTNEKLFFGSGTQLSVL.